This T cell receptor (beta chain) was observed in a study of shared clonotypes between healthy human individuals. Study-level points and caveats: Sequencing depth was a factor that was expected to affect clonotype sharing among donors.

TCRdb keeps only in-frame clones here, not all; method: immunoSEQ multiplex PCR. The sample holds roughly 1,600,000 clones, about 98.5% seen once. This CDR3 comprises 16 residues. Trimming pared 4 bases from V and 1 base from J, leaving 15 bases between. Looked up from germline, CDR1 is SGHDT and CDR2 is YYEEEE. Of note for this clone: Its target is not known.

The chain has TRBV5-6 and TRBJ2-4; D is unclear. The specimen was naive CD4+ T cells sorted from blood. Indicated subset: CD45RA+ positively selected. The sequence was collected from a man younger than 40 in good health. The DNA for the CDR3 is TGTGCCAGCAGCGCCTGGGCCTGGAATGCCAAAAACATTCAGTACTTC. Translating it yields CASSAWAWNAKNIQYF.